Below are 31 T cell receptor beta chains sequenced from a single sample in a study of identical twins. Via MiXCR, TCRdb re-called the 5' RACE reads, giving one row per CDR3 protein. This table holds 1.5 million to 2 million distinct CDR3 sequences, less than 35% found once. Sequenced input: cord blood. The receptors were gathered from a newborn girl in good health.

J is TRBJ2-5 and V is TRBV6-5; 7 nucleotides match TRBD1. Germline V gene lookup returns CDR1 MNHEY and CDR2 SVGAGI. The junction had 5 bases not matched to a gene; V was cut back by 2 bases and J by 11 bases. This CDR3 contains 12 residues. DNA of the CDR3: TGTGCCAGCAGTTACGACAGGGTTGAGCAGTACTTC. Protein product: CASSYDRVEQYF.

Only a few counts were recorded for this clonotype. The chain links TRBV3-1 to TRBJ2-7; D gene unclear. The CDR3 runs 13 residues. Trimming left V 7 bases short and J 2 bases short, with 12 bases between. The germline gives CDR1 LGHDT, CDR2 YNNKEL (reference sequence). The CDR3 region has the DNA TGTGCCAGCACCCGGATAGGGACCTACGAGCAGTACTTC. Translation gives CASTRIGTYEQYF.

This clonotype was seen a handful of times. CDR3 DNA sequence: TGCGCCAGCAGCGACGGACAGGGGGCGCGAGGCGAGCAGTACTTC. This translates into CASSDGQGARGEQYF. The chain employs TRBV5-1 and TRBJ2-7, with 11 positions matching TRBD1. Germline CDR1 is SGHRS and CDR2 is YFSETQ. The CDR3 length is 15 residues. The trim removed 4 bases at V and 6 bases at J, leaving 9 bases unmatched.

The chain employs TRBV12-3 or TRBV12-4 and TRBJ2-4, with D possibly matching TRBD2 (7 bases). The DNA end is a closer match to TRBJ2-7, so the J assignment may be wrong. This CDR3 region has 16 residues. The CDR3: CASSFWAGAPSYEQYF. CDR3 DNA sequence: TGTGCCAGCAGTTTTTGGGCGGGGGCCCCCTCCTACGAGCAGTACTTC.

This chain connects TRBV20-1 to TRBJ2-5; 11 bases align to TRBD2. Germline trimming cut 1 base from V and 11 bases from J; bases unmatched to any gene: 12. Per the germline V gene, CDR1 is DFQATT and CDR2 is SNEGSKA (reference sequence). There are 15 residues in the CDR3. The CDR3 nucleotides read TGCAGTGCTAGAGGGGCTAGCGGGAGGTTCGATGAGCAGTACTTC. This translates into CSARGASGRFDEQYF.

J is TRBJ2-3 and V is TRBV5-1; D gene ambiguous. The V gene lost 0 bases and the J gene lost 2 bases, with 13 bases spanning the gap. Per germline, CDR1 SGHRS and CDR2 YFSETQ. The CDR3 length is 16 residues. The CDR3 loop reads CASSLDFGRTTDTQYF. The DNA of the CDR3 is TGCGCCAGCAGCTTGGATTTCGGGCGGACCACAGATACGCAGTATTTT. Combining the CDR3 with reference TRBV5-1 and TRBJ2-3 gives the whole variable domain KAGVTQTPRYLIKTRGQQVTLSCSPISGHRSVSWYQQTPGQGLQFLFEYFSETQRNKGNFPGRFSGRQFSNSRSEMNVSTLELGDSALYLCASSLDFGRTTDTQYFGPGTRLTVL.

This clonotype has just a few counts. This chain joins TRBV4-2 and TRBJ2-1; TRBD2 aligns across 14 bases. The CDR3 is 16 amino acids. CDR1 and CDR2 (germline): LGHNA, YNFKEQ. With V trimmed by 1 base and J by 8 bases, 4 bases remained unmatched. The CDR3 sequence: CASSQAGTSGSDEQFF. In DNA form, the CDR3 reads TGTGCCAGCAGCCAAGCCGGGACTAGCGGGAGTGATGAGCAGTTCTTC.

This clonotype was seen a few times. This chain joins TRBV10-3 and TRBJ2-4; D might be TRBD2 (5 bases). The CDR3 length is 13 residues. V was cut by 5 bases and J by 6 bases, with 11 bases left in between. Germline CDR1 ENHRY, CDR2 SYGVKD. The CDR3 DNA follows: TGTGCCATCAGTCCAGTAAGCGGAAACATTCAGTACTTC. This encodes CAISPVSGNIQYF.

This clonotype occurred a few times. The chain carries TRBV13 and TRBJ2-1; 7 bases agree with TRBD2. This CDR3 has 15 residues. Trimming removed 5 bases from V and 8 bases from J; junction bases left unmatched: 12. Germline assignment: CDR1 PRHDT and CDR2 FYEKMQ (reference sequence). CDR3 DNA sequence: TGTGCCAGCAGCCTCACCCCTATACTAGCGCATGAGCAGTTCTTC. Translated: CASSLTPILAHEQFF.

As to this clonotype: A much larger clone lies a single base off, so this may be a read error. V is TRBV28 and J is TRBJ2-7, with 7 bases that match TRBD1. This CDR3 comprises 17 residues. After removal of 5 bases from V and 9 bases from J, the junction contained 22 bases not matched to a gene. Germline V lookup: CDR1 MDHEN, CDR2 SYDVKM. CDR3 bases: TGTGCCAGCAGTCCATCCACCCACAATTACAGGGGAAACGGGCAGTACTTC. Protein: CASSPSTHNYRGNGQYF.

Only a few counts were recorded for this clonotype. This chain joins TRBV7-9 and TRBJ2-3; weak D call: TRBD2 (5 bases). V lost 2 bases, J lost 2 bases, and 17 bases lay in between. The CDR3 consists of 17 residues. Germline assignment: CDR1 SEHNR and CDR2 FQNEAQ (reference sequence). The CDR3 sequence is CASSLTRTLLITDTQYF. For the CDR3, the DNA is TGTGCCAGCAGCTTAACCCGGACTCTACTCATCACAGATACGCAGTATTTT.

V and J are TRBV25-1 and TRBJ2-2, with a tentative D call TRBD2 (6 bases). The CDR3 sequence is 19 residues long. The V gene lost 3 bases and the J gene lost 3 bases, with 23 bases spanning the gap. Germline CDR1 reads MGHDK; CDR2 reads SYGVNS. CDR3 loop: CASSDFGGNAPWDTGELFF. CDR3 nucleotides: TGTGCCAGCAGTGATTTTGGCGGGAATGCACCGTGGGACACCGGGGAGCTGTTTTTT.

The J gene is TRBJ1-5, the V gene TRBV20-1; possible D gene TRBD1, 5 bases. Trimming took off 3 bases at V and 3 bases at J, with 15 bases between the two ends. CDR3 length: 15 residues. Germline CDR1 DFQATT, CDR2 SNEGSKA (reference sequence). The CDR3 coding sequence is TGCAGTGCTAGCCCTCGTAGACAGCCCAATCAGCCCCAGCATTTT. It specifies CSASPRRQPNQPQHF.

J is TRBJ1-1 and V is TRBV15, with TRBD1 identical over 7 bases. CDR3 length: 14 amino acids. V shed 5 bases and J 3 bases; nucleotides not matched to a gene: 6. Germline assignment: CDR1 LNHNV and CDR2 YYDKDF (reference sequence). The CDR3 spells CATSDDREYTEAFF. The DNA of the CDR3 is TGTGCCACCAGCGACGACAGGGAGTACACTGAAGCTTTCTTT.

This clonotype was counted between two and nine times. V gene TRBV6-5 combines with J gene TRBJ1-4; TRBD1 might be the D (5 bases). Germline V gene sequence: CDR1 MNHEY, CDR2 SVGAGI. The CDR3 contains 16 residues. Trimming shortened V by 0 bases and J by 4 bases, and 12 bases separated the two germline ends. The CDR3 nucleotides read TGTGCCAGCAGTTACTCGGGGACCCACTTTAATGAAAAACTGTTTTTT. The encoded protein is CASSYSGTHFNEKLFF.

For this clonotype: Compared with germline, one end of the junction differs, possibly owing to a read error. The rearrangement links TRBV4-1 to TRBJ2-1, with D unresolved. This CDR3 spans 12 amino acids. Germline CDR1 and CDR2: MGHRA and YSYEKL. The CDR3 region has the DNA TGCGCCAACAGCCAAGATTCCGATGAGCAGTTCTTC. Its translation: CANSQDSDEQFF.

The table lists this clonotype with a few counts. V gene TRBV5-1 combines with J gene TRBJ1-4, with TRBD1 matching over 7 bases. The CDR3 loop spans 16 amino acids. Germline lookup yields CDR1 SGHRS and CDR2 YFSETQ. The V segment lost 4 bases and the J segment 5 bases; nucleotides outside the gene matches: 11. CDR3 protein: CASSLPGTAKNEKLFF. Here the CDR3 DNA reads TGCGCCAGCAGCCTGCCGGGGACAGCTAAAAATGAAAAACTGTTTTTT.

This clonotype was picked up a small number of times. J is TRBJ1-1 and V is TRBV3-1, with a possible D match to TRBD1 (6 bases). The V gene's germline CDR1 is LGHDT and CDR2 YNNKEL (reference sequence). This CDR3 has 16 amino acids. The V end lost 2 bases, the J end lost 3 bases, and 16 bases lay between the germline ends. The CDR3 sequence: CASSQWGQGVDTEAFF. As DNA, the CDR3 is TGTGCCAGCAGCCAATGGGGGCAGGGAGTAGACACTGAAGCTTTCTTT.

The genes are TRBV7-2 and TRBJ2-1; TRBD2 aligns across 9 bases. The germline V gene has CDR1 SGHTA and CDR2 FQGNSA. After removal of 2 bases from V and 7 bases from J, the junction contained 9 bases not matched to a gene. The CDR3 runs to 16 residues. The CDR3 region has the DNA TGTGCCAGCAGCTTAAAGCCTAGCGGGGCTGGGAATGAGCAGTTCTTC. Amino acid sequence: CASSLKPSGAGNEQFF.

This sequence joins TRBV25-1 and TRBJ2-1; 9 bases are a match to TRBD2. Trimming took 3 bases from V and 7 from J; bases not matched to a gene: 7. This CDR3 comprises 15 residues. Germline values: CDR1 MGHDK, CDR2 SYGVNS. The CDR3 spells CASSDWAGGPNEQFF. The DNA for the CDR3 is TGTGCCAGCAGTGATTGGGCGGGAGGGCCAAATGAGCAGTTCTTC.

In its sample, this clonotype was seen a few times. The chain links TRBV19 to TRBJ2-7; 10 nucleotides align to TRBD1. The V segment lost 4 bases and the J segment 3 bases; nucleotides outside the gene matches: 6. Germline V gene lookup returns CDR1 LNHDA and CDR2 SQIVND (reference sequence). This CDR3 contains 15 residues. The CDR3 sequence: CASSKPGQGIYEQYF. As DNA, the CDR3 is TGTGCCAGTAGTAAACCGGGACAGGGGATCTACGAGCAGTACTTC.

The V gene is TRBV20-1, the J gene TRBJ2-3; TRBD2 aligns across 14 bases. The germline CDR1 and CDR2 sequences are DFQATT and SNEGSKA (reference sequence). V lost 6 bases and J lost 4; bases outside the gene matches: 9. This CDR3 is 16 amino acids long. CDR3 loop: CSARTSGGPGSDTQYF. CDR3 nucleotide sequence: TGCAGTGCCCGGACTAGCGGGGGGCCAGGATCAGATACGCAGTATTTT.

As regards this clonotype: Given a much more abundant clone one base away, this may be a read error. J is TRBJ2-1 and V is TRBV4-1; a weak D match, TRBD2 (6 bases). Germline V CDR1 and CDR2: MGHRA, YSYEKL. This CDR3 contains 15 residues. V lost 2 bases and J lost 2, with 10 bases in between. The CDR3 DNA is TGCGCCAGCAGCCAACTAGCGAGAACCTACAATGAGCAGTTCTTC. Its protein product is CASSQLARTYNEQFF.

A few counts support this clonotype. The chain combines TRBV7-2 with TRBJ2-1; 12 nucleotides line up with TRBD2. The V segment lost 5 bases and the J segment 14 bases; nucleotides outside the gene matches: 16. CDR1 SGHTA and CDR2 FQGNSA come from the germline V gene. The CDR3 extends over 16 amino acids. The CDR3 region has the DNA TGTGCCAGCAGCCCCGCGGGAACTAGCGGGGGGACCAGGGAGTTCTTC. This codes for CASSPAGTSGGTREFF.

This chain joins TRBV5-6 and TRBJ2-4; 13 positions match TRBD2. Looked up from germline, CDR1 is SGHDT and CDR2 is YYEEEE. The V gene end was trimmed by 0 bases and the J gene end by 8 bases; junction bases not matched to a gene: 5. The length of the CDR3 is 16 residues. CDR3 bases: TGTGCCAGCAGCTTGGGGGGACTAGCGGGATTGTACATTCAGTACTTC. Its translation: CASSLGGLAGLYIQYF.

This clonotype was found many times. An end of the junction differs from the germline gene, which may be a read error. The V gene is TRBV5-1, the J gene TRBJ2-2; 8 nucleotides agree with TRBD1. This CDR3 has 15 amino acids. The germline gives CDR1 SGHRS, CDR2 YFSETQ. CDR3 sequence reads: CASSLDRGNTGELFF. Written as DNA, the CDR3 is TGTGCCAGCAGCTTAGACAGGGGCAACACCGGGGAGCTGTTTTTT.

The table lists this clonotype with a few counts. A read error may explain this, as a much larger clone is one base away. V and J are TRBV6-6 and TRBJ2-5; D gene uncertain. The CDR3 totals 11 residues. CDR1 and CDR2 (germline): MNHNY, SVGAGI (reference sequence). The germline V and J ends were trimmed by 4 bases and 5 bases, with 5 bases remaining between them. CDR3 amino acids: CASSSMETQYF. The CDR3 DNA follows: TGTGCCAGCAGTTCGATGGAGACCCAGTACTTC.

This clonotype has more than one count but fewer than ten. This rearrangement joins TRBV12-3 or TRBV12-4 to TRBJ2-1; D unclear. Trimming pared 3 bases from V and 7 bases from J, leaving 10 bases between. The CDR3 covers 13 residues. The CDR3 loop reads CASSFRSFNEQFF. The CDR3 DNA reads as TGTGCCAGCAGTTTTCGTTCCTTTAATGAGCAGTTCTTC.

This clonotype was observed a single time. One junction end disagrees with the germline gene, perhaps due to a read error. V gene TRBV9 combines with J gene TRBJ2-3, with D perhaps given as TRBD1 or TRBD2 (5 bases each). CDR3 length: 17 residues. Per germline, CDR1 SGDLS and CDR2 YYNGEE. This chain's CDR3 is CASSVLMGTPNTDTRYF. The CDR3 DNA sequence: TGTGCCAGCAGCGTATTGATGGGGACCCCCAACACAGATACGCGGTATTTT.

The chain links TRBV5-4 to TRBJ2-1; D could derive from TRBD1 or TRBD2 (6 bases each). The CDR3 runs to 18 residues. V gave up 1 base and J gave up 3 bases, with 20 bases separating them. From germline, CDR1 is SGHNT and CDR2 YYREEE (reference sequence). CDR3 sequence reads: CASSLYRGRTTYYNEQFF. The CDR3 nucleotides are TGTGCCAGCAGCTTGTATCGGGGGCGGACTACCTACTACAATGAGCAGTTCTTC.

This clonotype was counted at least ten times. The J gene is TRBJ2-4, the V gene TRBV20-1; D uncertain. Per the germline V gene, CDR1 is DFQATT and CDR2 is SNEGSKA (reference sequence). Trimming cost V 3 bases and J 2 bases, with 8 bases left between them. The CDR3 is 13 residues long. This chain's CDR3 is CSASSRPKNIQYF. The CDR3 region has the DNA TGCAGTGCTAGCAGCCGGCCCAAAAACATTCAGTACTTC.